Given below is one T cell receptor (beta chain) in context. This entry is derived from a study of cytomegalovirus exposure and HLA in healthy donors. Overall study: Later analysis reported that the 120 or so validation repertoires shared the platform of the 650 to 700 first-cohort repertoires.

Here immunoSEQ multiplex PCR was the method, and the copy in TCRdb shows in-frame clones only, minus some. The data hold 110,000 to 150,000 clones, with approximately 85% observed a single time. Trimming left V 3 bases short and J 2 bases short, with 4 bases between. CDR1 MNHNS and CDR2 SASEGT come from the germline V gene. CDR3 length equals 12 residues. From the 120-subject validation cohort, which was separate from the approximately 670-subject first cohort, the donors were drawn. Sequencing used PBMCs. V is TRBV6-1 and J is TRBJ1-2; unclear D gene. The clonotype originates from a woman between 25 and 40 years old in good health and CMV-seronegative. The CDR3 reads CASSDRNYGYTF. The CDR3 DNA sequence: TGTGCCAGCAGTGACAGAAACTATGGCTACACCTTC.